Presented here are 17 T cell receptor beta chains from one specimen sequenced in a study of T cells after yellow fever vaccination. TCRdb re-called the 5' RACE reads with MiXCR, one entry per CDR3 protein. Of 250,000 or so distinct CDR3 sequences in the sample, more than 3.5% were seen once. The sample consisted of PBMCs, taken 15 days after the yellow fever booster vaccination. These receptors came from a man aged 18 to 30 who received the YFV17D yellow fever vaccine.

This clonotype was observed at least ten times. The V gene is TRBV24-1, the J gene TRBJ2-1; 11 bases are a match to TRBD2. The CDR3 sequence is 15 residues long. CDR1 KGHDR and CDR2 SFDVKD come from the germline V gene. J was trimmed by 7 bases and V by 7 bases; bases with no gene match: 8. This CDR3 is CATSSSGGAGNEQFF. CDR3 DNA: TGTGCCACCAGCAGTAGCGGGGGGGCCGGAAATGAGCAGTTCTTC.

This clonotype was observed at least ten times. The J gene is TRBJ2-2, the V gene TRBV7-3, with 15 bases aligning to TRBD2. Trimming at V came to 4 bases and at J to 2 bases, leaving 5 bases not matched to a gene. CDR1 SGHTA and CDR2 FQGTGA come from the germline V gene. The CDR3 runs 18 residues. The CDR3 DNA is TGTGCCAGCAGCTCCGGGACTAGCGGGGGGCCCAACACCGGGGAGCTGTTTTTT. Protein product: CASSSGTSGGPNTGELFF.

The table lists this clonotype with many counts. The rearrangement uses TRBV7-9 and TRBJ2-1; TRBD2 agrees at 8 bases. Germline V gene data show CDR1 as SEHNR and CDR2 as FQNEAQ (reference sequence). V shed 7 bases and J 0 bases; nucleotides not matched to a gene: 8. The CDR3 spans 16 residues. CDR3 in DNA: TGTGCCAGCACCCGGGGGGGCGCGAACTCCTACAATGAGCAGTTCTTC. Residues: CASTRGGANSYNEQFF.

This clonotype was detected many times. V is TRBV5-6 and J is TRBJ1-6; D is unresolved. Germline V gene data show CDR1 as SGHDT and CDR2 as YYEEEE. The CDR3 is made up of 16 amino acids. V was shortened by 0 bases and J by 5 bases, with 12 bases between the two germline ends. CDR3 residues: CASSLELGSDNSPLHF. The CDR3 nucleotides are TGTGCCAGCAGCTTGGAGCTAGGGAGTGATAATTCACCCCTCCACTTT. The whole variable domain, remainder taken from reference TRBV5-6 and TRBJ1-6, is DAGVTQSPTHLIKTRGQQVTLRCSPKSGHDTVSWYQQALGQGPQFIFQYYEEEERQRGNFPDRFSGHQFPNYSSELNVNALLLGDSALYLCASSLELGSDNSPLHFGNGTRLTVT.

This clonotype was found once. The CDR3 sequence is CASSRTHEDTQYF. The DNA of the CDR3 is TGTGCCAGTAGTAGGACACACGAAGATACGCAGTATTTT. The gene calls are TRBV19 and TRBJ2-3; TRBD1 might be the D (5 bases). The V end lost 4 bases, the J end lost 5 bases, and 10 bases lay between the germline ends. The CDR3 totals 13 residues. Germline V gives CDR1 LNHDA, CDR2 SQIVND (reference sequence).

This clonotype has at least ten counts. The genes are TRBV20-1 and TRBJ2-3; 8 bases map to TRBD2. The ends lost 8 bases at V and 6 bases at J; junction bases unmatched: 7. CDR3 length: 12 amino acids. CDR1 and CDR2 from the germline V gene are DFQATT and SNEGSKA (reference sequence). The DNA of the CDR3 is TGCAGTTCACATAGCGGGGTGGATACGCAGTATTTT. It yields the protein CSSHSGVDTQYF.

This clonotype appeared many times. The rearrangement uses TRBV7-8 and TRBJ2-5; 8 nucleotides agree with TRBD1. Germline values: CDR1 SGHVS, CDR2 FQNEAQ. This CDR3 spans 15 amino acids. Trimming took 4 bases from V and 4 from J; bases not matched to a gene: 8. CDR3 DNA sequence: TGTGCCAGCAGCTCCCGGACAGGGCGGGGAGAGACCCAGTACTTC. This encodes CASSSRTGRGETQYF.

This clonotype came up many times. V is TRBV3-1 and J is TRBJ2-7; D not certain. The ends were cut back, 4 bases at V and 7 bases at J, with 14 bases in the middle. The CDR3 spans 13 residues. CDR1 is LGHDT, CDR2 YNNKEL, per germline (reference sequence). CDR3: CASSPSPFGEQYV. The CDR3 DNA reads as TGTGCCAGCAGCCCAAGTCCCTTTGGTGAGCAGTACGTC.

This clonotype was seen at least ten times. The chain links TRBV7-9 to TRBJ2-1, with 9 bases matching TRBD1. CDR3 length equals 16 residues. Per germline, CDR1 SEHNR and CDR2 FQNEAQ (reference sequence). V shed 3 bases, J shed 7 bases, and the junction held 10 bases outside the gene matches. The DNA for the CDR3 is TGTGCCAGCAGCTTTCTTATGGGACAGGGACTTAATGAGCAGTTCTTC. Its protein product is CASSFLMGQGLNEQFF.

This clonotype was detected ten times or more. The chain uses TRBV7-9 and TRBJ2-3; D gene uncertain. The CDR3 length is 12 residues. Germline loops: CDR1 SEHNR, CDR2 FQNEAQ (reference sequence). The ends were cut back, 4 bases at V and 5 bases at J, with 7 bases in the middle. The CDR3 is CASSSDEDTQYF. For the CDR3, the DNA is TGTGCCAGCAGCTCCGACGAAGATACGCAGTATTTT.

This chain's CDR3 is CASSLDPRRDQDTEAFF. The CDR3, as DNA: TGTGCCAGCAGCTTGGATCCCCGAAGGGACCAGGACACTGAAGCTTTCTTT. The chain links TRBV5-4 to TRBJ1-1, with a tentative D call TRBD1 (5 bases). CDR1 is SGHNT, CDR2 YYREEE, per germline (reference sequence). This CDR3 spans 17 amino acids. Deletions cut 0 bases from V and 3 bases from J, with 18 bases between.

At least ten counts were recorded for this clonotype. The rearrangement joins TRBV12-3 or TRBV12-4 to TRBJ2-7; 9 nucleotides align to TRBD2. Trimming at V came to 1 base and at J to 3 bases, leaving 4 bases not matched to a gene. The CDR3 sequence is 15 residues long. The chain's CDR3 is CASSLGAGGDYEQYF. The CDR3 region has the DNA TGTGCCAGCAGTTTAGGAGCGGGGGGCGACTACGAGCAGTACTTC.

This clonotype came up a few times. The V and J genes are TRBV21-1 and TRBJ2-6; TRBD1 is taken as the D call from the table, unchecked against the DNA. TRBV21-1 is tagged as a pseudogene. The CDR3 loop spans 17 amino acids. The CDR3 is CASSAGPPDSGANVLTF. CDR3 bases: TGTGCCAGCAGCGCGGGACCGCCGGACTCTGGGGCCAACGTCCTGACTTTC.

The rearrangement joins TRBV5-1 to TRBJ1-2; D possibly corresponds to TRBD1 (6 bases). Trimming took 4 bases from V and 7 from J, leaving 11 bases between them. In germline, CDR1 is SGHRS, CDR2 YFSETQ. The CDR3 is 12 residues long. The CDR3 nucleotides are TGCGCCAGCAGCGGGGACATCGTTGGCTACACCTTC. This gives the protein CASSGDIVGYTF.

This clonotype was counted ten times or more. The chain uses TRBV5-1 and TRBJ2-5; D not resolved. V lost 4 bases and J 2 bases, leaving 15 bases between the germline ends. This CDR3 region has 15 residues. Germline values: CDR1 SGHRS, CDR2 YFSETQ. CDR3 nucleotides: TGCGCCAGCAGCCTCTTGCCACTATATCAAGAGACCCAGTACTTC. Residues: CASSLLPLYQETQYF.

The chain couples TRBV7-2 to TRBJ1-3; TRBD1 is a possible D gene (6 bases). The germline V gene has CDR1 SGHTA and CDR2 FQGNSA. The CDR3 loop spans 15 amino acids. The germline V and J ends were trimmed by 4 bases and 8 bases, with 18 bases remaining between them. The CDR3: CASSSYRALGDTIYF. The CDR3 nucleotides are TGTGCCAGCAGCTCATACAGGGCATTGGGAGACACCATATATTTT.

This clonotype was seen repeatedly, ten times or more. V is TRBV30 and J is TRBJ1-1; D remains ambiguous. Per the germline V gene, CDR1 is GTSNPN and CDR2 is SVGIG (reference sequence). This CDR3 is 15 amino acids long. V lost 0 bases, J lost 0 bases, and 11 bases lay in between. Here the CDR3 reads CAWSVWREVNTEAFF. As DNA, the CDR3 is TGTGCCTGGAGTGTATGGCGGGAGGTGAACACTGAAGCTTTCTTT.